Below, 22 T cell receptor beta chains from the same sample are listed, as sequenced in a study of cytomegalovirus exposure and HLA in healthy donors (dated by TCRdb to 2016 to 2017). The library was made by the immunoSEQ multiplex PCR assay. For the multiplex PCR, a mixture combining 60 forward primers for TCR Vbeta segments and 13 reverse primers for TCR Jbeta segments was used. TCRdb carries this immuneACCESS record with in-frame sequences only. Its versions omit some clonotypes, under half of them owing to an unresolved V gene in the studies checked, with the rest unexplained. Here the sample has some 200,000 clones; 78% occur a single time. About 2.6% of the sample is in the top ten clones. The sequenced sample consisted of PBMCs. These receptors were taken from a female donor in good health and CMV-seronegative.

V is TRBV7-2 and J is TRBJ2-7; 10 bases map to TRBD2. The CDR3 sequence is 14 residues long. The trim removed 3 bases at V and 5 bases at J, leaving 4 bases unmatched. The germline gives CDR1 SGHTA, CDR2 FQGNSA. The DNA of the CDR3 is TGTGCCAGCAGCTTTCTAGCGGGAGTTAACGAGCAGTACTTC. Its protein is CASSFLAGVNEQYF.

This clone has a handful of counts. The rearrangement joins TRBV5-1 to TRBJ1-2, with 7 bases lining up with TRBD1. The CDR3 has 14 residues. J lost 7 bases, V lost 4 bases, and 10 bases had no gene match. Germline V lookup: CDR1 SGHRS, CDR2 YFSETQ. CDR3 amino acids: CASSPQTGVGGYTF. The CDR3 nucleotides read TGCGCCAGCAGCCCGCAAACAGGGGTTGGTGGCTACACCTTC.

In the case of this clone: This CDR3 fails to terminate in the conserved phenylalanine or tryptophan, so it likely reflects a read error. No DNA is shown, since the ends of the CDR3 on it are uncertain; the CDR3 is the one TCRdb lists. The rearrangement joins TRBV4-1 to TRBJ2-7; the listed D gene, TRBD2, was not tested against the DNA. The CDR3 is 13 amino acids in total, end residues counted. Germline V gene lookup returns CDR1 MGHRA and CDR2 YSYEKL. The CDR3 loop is CASSQDRLRSCVL.

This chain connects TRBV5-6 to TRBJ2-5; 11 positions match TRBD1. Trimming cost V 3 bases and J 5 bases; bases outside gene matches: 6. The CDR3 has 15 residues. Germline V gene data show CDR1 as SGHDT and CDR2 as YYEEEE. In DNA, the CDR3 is TGTGCCAGCAGCTCCCGGACAGGGGGCGCGGAGACCCAGTACTTC. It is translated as CASSSRTGGAETQYF.

CDR3 nucleotides: TGTGCCAGTAGTATTGAGGAGGGTAGAGAGGCGAACACTGAAGCTTTCTTT. Protein: CASSIEEGREANTEAFF. The chain carries TRBV19 and TRBJ1-1; D is unresolved. The CDR3 length is 17 residues. Trimming removed 3 bases at V and 1 base at J, with 18 bases between. CDR1 LNHDA and CDR2 SQIVND come from the germline V gene (reference sequence).

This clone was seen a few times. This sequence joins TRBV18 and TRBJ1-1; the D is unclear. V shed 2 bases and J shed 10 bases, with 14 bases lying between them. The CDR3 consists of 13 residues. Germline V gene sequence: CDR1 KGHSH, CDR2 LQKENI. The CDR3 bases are TGTGCCAGCTCACCAACCGGGAGAAGAGGAGCTTTCTTT. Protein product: CASSPTGRRGAFF. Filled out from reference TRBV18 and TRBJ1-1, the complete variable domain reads NAGVMQNPRHLVRRRGQEARLRCSPMKGHSHVYWYRQLPEEGLKFMVYLQKENIIDESGMPKERFSAEFPKEGPSILRIQQVVRGDSAAYFCASSPTGRRGAFFGQGTRLTVV.

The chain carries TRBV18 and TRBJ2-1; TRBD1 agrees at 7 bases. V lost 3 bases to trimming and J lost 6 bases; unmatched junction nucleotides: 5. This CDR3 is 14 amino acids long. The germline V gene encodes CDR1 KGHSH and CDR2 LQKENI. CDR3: CASSPRQGSNEQFF. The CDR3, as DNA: TGTGCCAGCTCACCCAGACAGGGCTCCAATGAGCAGTTCTTC.

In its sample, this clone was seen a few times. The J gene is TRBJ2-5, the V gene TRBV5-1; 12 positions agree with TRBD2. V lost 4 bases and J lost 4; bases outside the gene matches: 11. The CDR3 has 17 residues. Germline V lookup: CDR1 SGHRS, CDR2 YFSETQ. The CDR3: CASSRQSSGGDGETQYF. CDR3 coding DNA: TGCGCCAGCAGCCGGCAGTCTAGCGGGGGGGACGGAGAGACCCAGTACTTC.

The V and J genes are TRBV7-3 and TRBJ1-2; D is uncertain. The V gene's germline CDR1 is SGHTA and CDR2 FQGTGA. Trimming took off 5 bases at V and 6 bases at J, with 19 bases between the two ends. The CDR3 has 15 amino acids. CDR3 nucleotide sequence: TGTGCCAGCAGCGTAGACGGGCGGGAAAAGAATGGCTACACCTTC. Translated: CASSVDGREKNGYTF.

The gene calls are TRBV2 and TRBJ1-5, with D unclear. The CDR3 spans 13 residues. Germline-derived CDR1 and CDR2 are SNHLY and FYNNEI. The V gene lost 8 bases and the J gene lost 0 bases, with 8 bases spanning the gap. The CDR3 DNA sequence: TGTGCCAGCCTAGCCGATAGCAATCAGCCCCAGCATTTT. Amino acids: CASLADSNQPQHF.

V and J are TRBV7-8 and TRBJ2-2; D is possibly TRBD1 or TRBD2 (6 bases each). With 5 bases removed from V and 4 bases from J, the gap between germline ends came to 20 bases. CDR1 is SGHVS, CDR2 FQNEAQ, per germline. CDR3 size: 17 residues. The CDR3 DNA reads TGTGCCAGCAGCCTAGGGGGAGGAGGCTTAGGCACCGGGGAGCTGTTTTTT. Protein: CASSLGGGGLGTGELFF.

Written as DNA, the CDR3 is TGTGCCAGCAAGGAACTAGCGGGAACCTACGAGCAGTACTTC. Its translation: CASKELAGTYEQYF. This sequence joins TRBV28 and TRBJ2-7; 10 bases align to TRBD2. The V gene end was trimmed by 7 bases and the J gene end by 2 bases; junction bases not matched to a gene: 5. This CDR3 comprises 14 residues. Looked up from germline, CDR1 is MDHEN and CDR2 is SYDVKM.

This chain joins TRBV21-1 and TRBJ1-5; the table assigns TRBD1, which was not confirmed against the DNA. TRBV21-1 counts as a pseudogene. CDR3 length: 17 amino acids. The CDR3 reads CASSKSWGRAKSQPQHF. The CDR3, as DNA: TGTGCCAGCAGCAAATCTTGGGGCAGGGCGAAAAGTCAGCCCCAGCATTTT.

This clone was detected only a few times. The CDR3 loop is CAWSDLGTANSPLHF. CDR3 nucleotide sequence: TGTGCCTGGAGTGACCTTGGGACAGCAAATTCACCCCTCCACTTT. The chain links TRBV30 to TRBJ1-6; 7 bases match TRBD1. This CDR3 is 15 amino acids long. CDR1 and CDR2 from the germline V gene are GTSNPN and SVGIG (reference sequence). V lost 1 base to trimming and J lost 7 bases; unmatched junction nucleotides: 7.

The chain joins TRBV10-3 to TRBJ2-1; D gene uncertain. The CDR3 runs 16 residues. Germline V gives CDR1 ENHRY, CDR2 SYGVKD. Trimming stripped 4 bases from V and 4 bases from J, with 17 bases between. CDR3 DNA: TGTGCCATCAGTGCAACCAGACCTTCAGGATACAATGAGCAGTTCTTC. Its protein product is CAISATRPSGYNEQFF.

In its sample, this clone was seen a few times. The CDR3 loop is CASSLSWTGMNTEAFF. CDR3 DNA sequence: TGTGCCAGCAGCCTAAGCTGGACAGGGATGAACACTGAAGCTTTCTTT. The chain uses TRBV11-1 and TRBJ1-1; 8 bases line up with TRBD1. The trim removed 5 bases at V and 0 bases at J, leaving 8 bases unmatched. The CDR3 extends over 16 amino acids. CDR1 SGHAT and CDR2 FQDESV come from the germline V gene (reference sequence).

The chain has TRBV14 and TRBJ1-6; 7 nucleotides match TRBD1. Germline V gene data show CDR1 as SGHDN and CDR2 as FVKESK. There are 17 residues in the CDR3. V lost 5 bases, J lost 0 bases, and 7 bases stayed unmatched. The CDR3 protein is CASSTGTEFSYNSPLHF. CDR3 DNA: TGTGCCAGCAGCACCGGGACAGAATTCTCCTATAATTCACCCCTCCACTTT. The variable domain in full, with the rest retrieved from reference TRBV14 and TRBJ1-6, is EAGVTQFPSHSVIEKGQTVTLRCDPISGHDNLYWYRRVMGKEIKFLLHFVKESKQDESGMPNNRFLAERTGGTYSTLKVQPAELEDSGVYFCASSTGTEFSYNSPLHFGNGTRLTVT.

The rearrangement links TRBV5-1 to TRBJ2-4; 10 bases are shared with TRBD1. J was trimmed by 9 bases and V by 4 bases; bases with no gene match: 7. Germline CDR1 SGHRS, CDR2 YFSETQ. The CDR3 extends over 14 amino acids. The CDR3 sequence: CASSTDRGPGIQYF. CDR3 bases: TGCGCCAGCAGCACCGACAGGGGGCCGGGCATTCAGTACTTC.

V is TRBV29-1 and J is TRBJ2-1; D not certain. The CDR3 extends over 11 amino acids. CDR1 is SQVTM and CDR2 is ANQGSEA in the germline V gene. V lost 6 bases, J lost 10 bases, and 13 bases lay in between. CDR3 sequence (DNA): TGCAGCGTCCTCGGTCCCGTGGAGCAGTTCTTC. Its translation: CSVLGPVEQFF.

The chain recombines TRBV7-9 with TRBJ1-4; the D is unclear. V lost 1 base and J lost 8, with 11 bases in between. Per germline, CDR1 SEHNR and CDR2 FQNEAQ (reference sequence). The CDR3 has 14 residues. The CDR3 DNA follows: TGTGCCAGCAGCTTAGGAGGCGCCTGGGAAAAACTGTTTTTT. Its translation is CASSLGGAWEKLFF.

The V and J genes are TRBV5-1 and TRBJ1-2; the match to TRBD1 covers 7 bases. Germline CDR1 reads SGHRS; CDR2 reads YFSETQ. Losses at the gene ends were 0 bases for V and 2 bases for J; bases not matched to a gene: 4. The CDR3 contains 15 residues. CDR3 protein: CASSLDRGQNYGYTF. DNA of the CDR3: TGCGCCAGCAGCTTGGATAGGGGACAGAACTATGGCTACACCTTC.

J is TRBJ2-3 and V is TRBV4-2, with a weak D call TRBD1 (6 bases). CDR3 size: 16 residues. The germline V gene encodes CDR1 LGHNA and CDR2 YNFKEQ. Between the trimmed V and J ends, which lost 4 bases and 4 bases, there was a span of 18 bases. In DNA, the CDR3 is TGTGCCAGCAGCCCCTCGGGCAGGGGTGGCGCAGATACGCAGTATTTT. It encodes CASSPSGRGGADTQYF.